This section outlines one T cell receptor beta chain sequence together with its context. The data were taken from a study of CD8 T cells in Susac syndrome. Germline V gene sequence: CDR1 MNHEY, CDR2 SVGEGT. The V and J ends lost 5 bases and 3 bases, in that order; junction bases with no gene match: 8. The CDR3 extends over 15 amino acids. The authors reverse transcribed roughly 0.45 to 1 ug RNA with random hexamers. TCRdb used MiXCR to reprocess the immunoSEQ multiplex PCR reads, holding one entry per CDR3 protein. The sample holds 130,000 to 150,000 distinct CDR3 sequences, approximately 95% seen once.

The chain carries TRBV6-2 or TRBV6-3 and TRBJ2-7, with TRBD2 matching over 9 bases. Material: CD8+ T cells from PBMCs. The receptor was derived from a human donor in good health. CDR3 protein: CASSPTAGGFYEQYF. CDR3 coding DNA: TGTGCCAGCAGTCCGACCGCGGGGGGGTTCTACGAGCAGTACTTC.